This TCR beta chain was recorded in a study of regulatory T cells in long-lasting Graves disease. Sequencing libraries for TCR beta were prepared with iRepertoire HTBI primers and Arm-PCR of CDR3 regions. Each CDR3 protein gets one entry after TCRdb re-called the multiplex PCR reads with MiXCR. Seen here are over 450,000 distinct CDR3 sequences, approximately 12% observed once, and the top ten hold 8% to 10%. As to time point: newly diagnosed GD, antithyroid drugs for less than 3 months. Extracted RNA from PBMCs served as the source of the TCR library. Diagnoses of Graves' disease were made by American Thyroid Association guidelines. EDTA tubes held Nine milliliters of peripheral blood from each patient. Notes on the study in general: Persistent Graves' patients showed reduced TCR diversity versus newly diagnosed patients. It is possible that accuracy was reduced by the small size of the sample.

This clonotype was seen only a few times. Its antigen is as yet unknown. Between the trimmed V and J ends, which lost 0 bases and 1 base, there was a span of 10 bases. The CDR3 has 15 residues. Germline V lookup: CDR1 LGHNA, CDR2 YSLEER. The same specimen was also included in a second study, on T cells in Graves' hyperthyroidism and ophthalmopathy.

The specimen comprised peripheral blood mononuclear cells (PBMCs), sampled at new diagnosis, from a patient treated with antithyroid drugs. The receptor was isolated from a woman younger than 45 with Graves disease. The chain recombines TRBV4-3 with TRBJ2-7; D is possibly TRBD1 (6 bases). The CDR3 region is CASSQDRTASYEQYF. CDR3 DNA: TGCGCCAGCAGCCAAGATCGGACAGCTTCCTACGAGCAGTACTTC.